The source of this T cell receptor (beta chain) is a study of identifying expanded T cells in peripheral blood. To note about this clone: As yet, its antigen is unknown.

Profiling relied on immunoSEQ multiplex PCR, and the TCRdb table lists in-frame clones only, not all of them. The sample consists of fewer than 55,000 clones, 70% to 85% of them appearing once. During the collection period, no donor immune events like infections were recorded. Trimming took 6 bases from V and 0 from J; bases not matched to a gene: 10. The CDR3 has 18 amino acids. CDR1 SQVTM and CDR2 ANQGSEA come from the germline V gene. Whole-study results and caveats: Approximately two-week clone count variance significantly increased as total template count grew. Differentially abundant clones: around 1.2 between replicates, just under 17 at around 15 days, less than 20 at four.

V usage is TRBV29-1 and J usage is TRBJ2-1, with 14 bases that match TRBD2. The receptor was isolated from a person aged 18-70 years in good health. The sequencing input was blood. This chain's CDR3 is CSVGGTSGSWSSYNEQFF. In DNA, the CDR3 is TGCAGCGTCGGTGGGACTAGCGGGAGCTGGAGCTCCTACAATGAGCAGTTCTTC.